The sequence of this T cell receptor (beta chain) was determined in a study of blood T cell repertoires in COVID-19. CDR3 size: 14 residues. Germline assignment: CDR1 SNHLY and CDR2 FYNNEI. V was pared by 6 bases and J by 0 bases, with 9 bases between. This clone came up once. Methods used by the authors: Estimation of nucleated cell counts was performed using reference gene primer amplification. Only in-frame clones appear in the TCRdb table, and some are missing; sequencing was by immunoSEQ multiplex PCR. Clonal size and the V and J genes are those of that table, whereas D and trimming came from the DNA. Of more than 60,000 clones in the sample, roughly 82% were seen once.

The receptor comes from a human donor in a cohort sampled during active COVID-19. The rearrangement uses TRBV2 and TRBJ1-5; no reliable D call. Material: peripheral blood. CDR3 sequence: CASRDMTSNQPQHF. The CDR3 DNA is TGTGCCAGCAGAGACATGACTAGCAATCAGCCCCAGCATTTT.